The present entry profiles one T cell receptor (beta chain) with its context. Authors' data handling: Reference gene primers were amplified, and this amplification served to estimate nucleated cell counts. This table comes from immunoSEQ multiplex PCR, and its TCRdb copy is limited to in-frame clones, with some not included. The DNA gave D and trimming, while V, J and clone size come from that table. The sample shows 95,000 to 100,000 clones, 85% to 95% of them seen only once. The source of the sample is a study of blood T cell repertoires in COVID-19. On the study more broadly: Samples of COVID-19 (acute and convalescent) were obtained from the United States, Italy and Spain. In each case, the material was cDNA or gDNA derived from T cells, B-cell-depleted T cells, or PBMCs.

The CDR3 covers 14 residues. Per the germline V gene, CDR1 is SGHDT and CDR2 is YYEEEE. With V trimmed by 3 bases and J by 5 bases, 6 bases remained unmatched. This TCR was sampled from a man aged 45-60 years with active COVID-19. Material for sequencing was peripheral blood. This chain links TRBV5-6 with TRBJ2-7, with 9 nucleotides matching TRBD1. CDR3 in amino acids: CASSSGQGFNEQYF. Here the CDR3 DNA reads TGTGCCAGCAGCTCGGGACAGGGATTTAACGAGCAGTACTTC. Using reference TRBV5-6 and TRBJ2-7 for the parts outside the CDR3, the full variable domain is DAGVTQSPTHLIKTRGQQVTLRCSPKSGHDTVSWYQQALGQGPQFIFQYYEEEERQRGNFPDRFSGHQFPNYSSELNVNALLLGDSALYLCASSSGQGFNEQYFGPGTRLTVT.